These 27 T cell receptor beta chains were sequenced from one sample in a study of CD8+ T cells in alopecia areata. Sequencing used cDNA as its template, made by extracting RNA and reverse transcribing it. TCRdb keeps only in-frame clones here, not all; method: immunoSEQ multiplex PCR. Of about 190,000 clones in the sample, 45% to 75% were seen once. Treatment indicated: oral pan-JAK inhibitor, 5-10 mg twice daily. This material consisted of CD4+ T cells sorted from blood, taken at week 4, from a patient treated with tofacitinib. These TCRs come from a human donor with alopecia areata.

The chain combines TRBV28 with TRBJ2-7; the match to TRBD1 covers 7 bases. V lost 6 bases and J lost 1; bases outside the gene matches: 6. The CDR3 loop spans 14 amino acids. CDR1 is MDHEN and CDR2 is SYDVKM in the germline V gene. CDR3: CASSLQGPSYEQYF. CDR3 bases: TGTGCCAGCAGCTTACAGGGGCCGTCCTACGAGCAGTACTTC.

V is TRBV27 and J is TRBJ2-3, with D possibly TRBD2 on 5 matching bases. Germline loops: CDR1 MNHEY, CDR2 SMNVEV (reference sequence). The CDR3 is 13 amino acids. V lost 6 bases to trimming and J lost 1 base, with 8 bases between them. DNA of the CDR3: TGTGCCAGCAGGCGTAGCGGCACAGATACGCAGTATTTT. It codes for CASRRSGTDTQYF.

The chain combines TRBV9 with TRBJ2-7, with 8 bases that match TRBD2. This CDR3 comprises 16 residues. The J segment lost 2 bases and the V segment lost 4 bases, leaving 11 bases of the junction unmatched. Germline assignment: CDR1 SGDLS and CDR2 YYNGEE. CDR3 DNA sequence: TGTGCCAGCAGCCCCGTGGGTAGCGGGGCTACCTACGAGCAGTACTTC. This translates into CASSPVGSGATYEQYF.

The chain combines TRBV28 with TRBJ2-3, with TRBD2 matching 9 bases. J was trimmed by 4 bases and V by 8 bases; bases with no gene match: 16. CDR3 length: 17 residues. Germline CDR1 is MDHEN and CDR2 is SYDVKM. In DNA, the CDR3 is TGTGCCAGCCGGACTAGCGTAACCTTAAGGGGCGCAGATACGCAGTATTTT. Translating it yields CASRTSVTLRGADTQYF. The entire variable domain, with the rest obtained from reference TRBV28 and TRBJ2-3, is as follows: DVKVTQSSRYLVKRTGEKVFLECVQDMDHENMFWYRQDPGLGLRLIYFSYDVKMKEKGDIPEGYSVSREKKERFSLILESASTNQTSMYLCASRTSVTLRGADTQYFGPGTRLTVL.

The chain couples TRBV18 to TRBJ2-7, with 13 positions matching TRBD2. Germline CDR1 and CDR2: KGHSH and LQKENI. The V segment lost 3 bases and the J segment 4 bases; nucleotides outside the gene matches: 6. This CDR3 has 16 amino acids. The CDR3 DNA reads TGTGCCAGCTCACCGTCACTAGCGGGAGGGTTATACGAGCAGTACTTC. This codes for CASSPSLAGGLYEQYF.

The chain uses TRBV19 and TRBJ2-5, with a weak D call TRBD1 (5 bases). Germline V lookup: CDR1 LNHDA, CDR2 SQIVND (reference sequence). Trimming cost V 3 bases and J 4 bases, with 12 bases left between them. The CDR3 runs to 14 residues. CDR3 bases: TGTGCCAGTAGTATTAGAGGCAGGGCAGAGACCCAGTACTTC. Translating it yields CASSIRGRAETQYF.

The gene calls are TRBV18 and TRBJ1-5, with D possibly TRBD1 on 6 matching bases. Germline V gene data show CDR1 as KGHSH and CDR2 as LQKENI. The CDR3 extends over 14 amino acids. Trimming removed 1 base from V and 7 bases from J, with 11 bases in between. The CDR3 spells CASSPQGVEQPQHF. The CDR3 nucleotides are TGTGCCAGCTCACCACAGGGGGTCGAACAGCCCCAGCATTTT.

CDR3 loop: CAWTGGNLTEAFF. CDR3 DNA sequence: TGTGCCTGGACAGGGGGGAACCTCACTGAAGCTTTCTTT. The chain links TRBV30 to TRBJ1-1; TRBD1 agrees at 7 bases. CDR3 length equals 13 residues. Germline V CDR1 and CDR2: GTSNPN, SVGIG (reference sequence). Trimming cost V 4 bases and J 4 bases; bases outside gene matches: 6.

The chain joins TRBV5-1 to TRBJ2-7; D unclear. CDR3 length equals 14 residues. CDR1 and CDR2 from the germline V gene are SGHRS and YFSETQ. V lost 6 bases and J 3 bases, leaving 16 bases between the germline ends. CDR3 residues: CASTIDSGYYEQYF. The CDR3 region has the DNA TGCGCCAGCACCATAGACTCGGGCTACTACGAGCAGTACTTC.

Regarding this clone: This same CDR3 is encoded by further DNA sequences in the sample. This chain uses TRBV29-1 with TRBJ2-3; 9 positions match TRBD1. The CDR3 has 14 residues. The germline V gene encodes CDR1 SQVTM and CDR2 ANQGSEA. J was trimmed by 5 bases and V by 6 bases; bases with no gene match: 9. This CDR3 reads CSVGRDRVEDTQYF. The DNA for the CDR3 is TGCAGCGTCGGCCGGGACAGGGTAGAAGATACGCAGTATTTT.

The CDR3 here is CAWSVVGRVNYGYTF. CDR3 DNA: TGTGCCTGGAGTGTAGTCGGCAGGGTTAACTATGGCTACACCTTC. V gene TRBV30 combines with J gene TRBJ1-2; TRBD1 is a possible D gene (5 bases). The germline V gene encodes CDR1 GTSNPN and CDR2 SVGIG (reference sequence). Trimming left V 0 bases short and J 1 base short, with 12 bases between. The CDR3 is 15 amino acids.

CDR3 sequence: CASSWKGETQYF. CDR3 nucleotide sequence: TGTGCCAGCAGCTGGAAAGGAGAGACCCAGTACTTC. This chain links TRBV7-2 with TRBJ2-5, with D unresolved. The V end lost 4 bases, the J end lost 4 bases, and 7 bases lay between the germline ends. The CDR3 contains 12 residues. Per germline, CDR1 SGHTA and CDR2 FQGNSA. The full variable domain, with the rest looked up from reference TRBV7-2 and TRBJ2-5, is GAGVSQSPSNKVTEKGKDVELRCDPISGHTALYWYRQSLGQGLEFLIYFQGNSAPDKSGLPSDRFSAERTGGSVSTLTIQRTQQEDSAVYLCASSWKGETQYFGPGTRLLVL.

This chain links TRBV5-1 with TRBJ2-2, with 10 bases aligning to TRBD2. The CDR3 is made up of 17 amino acids. The germline CDR1 and CDR2 sequences are SGHRS and YFSETQ. V was pared by 0 bases and J by 1 base, with 3 bases of the junction left unmatched. The CDR3 DNA is TGCGCCAGCAGCTTGGCGGGACTAGCGAGGAACACCGGGGAGCTGTTTTTT. This gives the protein CASSLAGLARNTGELFF. The entire variable domain, with the rest obtained from reference TRBV5-1 and TRBJ2-2, is as follows: KAGVTQTPRYLIKTRGQQVTLSCSPISGHRSVSWYQQTPGQGLQFLFEYFSETQRNKGNFPGRFSGRQFSNSRSEMNVSTLELGDSALYLCASSLAGLARNTGELFFGEGSRLTVL.

The chain couples TRBV30 to TRBJ2-5; no clear D gene. Trimming shortened V by 3 bases and J by 3 bases, and 20 bases separated the two germline ends. In germline, CDR1 is GTSNPN, CDR2 SVGIG (reference sequence). The CDR3 covers 16 residues. The CDR3 DNA sequence: TGTGCCTGGAGCTTGGATCCGGGCCATGCCAAAGAGACCCAGTACTTC. Translating it yields CAWSLDPGHAKETQYF.

This clone was detected only once. The J gene is TRBJ2-2, the V gene TRBV5-1; D is unresolved. The CDR3 runs to 14 residues. V gave up 5 bases and J gave up 1 base, with 9 bases separating them. Germline loops: CDR1 SGHRS, CDR2 YFSETQ. CDR3 DNA: TGCGCCAGCAGACAGAGTGGGAACACCGGGGAGCTGTTTTTT. Translated, it gives CASRQSGNTGELFF.

The gene calls are TRBV19 and TRBJ1-5; 7 bases align to TRBD1. V lost 4 bases, J lost 1 base, and 4 bases stayed unmatched. Germline lookup yields CDR1 LNHDA and CDR2 SQIVND (reference sequence). The CDR3 is 15 residues long. CDR3 sequence: CASSKQGTSNQPQHF. CDR3 nucleotide sequence: TGTGCCAGTAGTAAACAGGGGACCAGCAATCAGCCCCAGCATTTT.

This rearrangement joins TRBV29-1 to TRBJ2-1; D assignment may be TRBD1 or TRBD2 (5 bases each). V lost 4 bases and J lost 2, with 12 bases in between. Germline lookup yields CDR1 SQVTM and CDR2 ANQGSEA. This CDR3 spans 14 amino acids. The CDR3 spells CSVGPQGAYNEQFF. CDR3 sequence (DNA): TGCAGCGTTGGTCCCCAGGGAGCCTACAATGAGCAGTTCTTC.

This clone was observed a handful of times. The DNA of the CDR3 is TGCGCCAGCAGCTCCTTAACTAGCGAGCTCAATGAGCAGTTCTTC. This encodes CASSSLTSELNEQFF. The genes are TRBV5-1 and TRBJ2-1; 7 bases line up with TRBD2. The CDR3 totals 15 residues. The germline V gene has CDR1 SGHRS and CDR2 YFSETQ. Losses at the gene ends were 3 bases for V and 6 bases for J; bases not matched to a gene: 9.

The genes are TRBV7-9 and TRBJ2-1; TRBD2 matches at 8 bases. This CDR3 is 16 amino acids long. V shed 5 bases and J 3 bases; nucleotides not matched to a gene: 9. Germline CDR1 is SEHNR and CDR2 is FQNEAQ (reference sequence). Written as DNA, the CDR3 is TGTGCCAGCAGCCGCAGCGGGAGTCCTTACTACAATGAGCAGTTCTTC. Amino acids: CASSRSGSPYYNEQFF. Full variable domain (remainder filled in from reference TRBV7-9 and TRBJ2-1): DTGVSQNPRHKITKRGQNVTFRCDPISEHNRLYWYRQTLGQGPEFLTYFQNEAQLEKSRLLSDRFSAERPKGSFSTLEIQRTEQGDSAMYLCASSRSGSPYYNEQFFGPGTRLTVL.

V gene TRBV29-1 combines with J gene TRBJ2-1; 11 bases match TRBD2. The germline gives CDR1 SQVTM, CDR2 ANQGSEA. With 5 bases clipped from V and 10 bases from J, the junction kept 4 bases outside the gene matches. This CDR3 contains 12 residues. CDR3 amino acids: CSVLTSGREQFF. Here the CDR3 DNA reads TGCAGCGTTCTTACTAGCGGGAGAGAGCAGTTCTTC.

This chain links TRBV7-2 with TRBJ2-4; unclear D gene. CDR3 size: 12 residues. The V gene's germline CDR1 is SGHTA and CDR2 FQGNSA. The V end was cut by 4 bases, the J end by 8 bases, with 9 bases between. Written as DNA, the CDR3 is TGTGCCAGCAGCTCCACTCGGGACATTCAGTACTTC. It encodes CASSSTRDIQYF.

The V gene is TRBV29-1, the J gene TRBJ2-6; perhaps D is TRBD1 or TRBD2 (5 bases each). Trimming left V 6 bases short and J 2 bases short, with 14 bases between. CDR3 length equals 15 residues. From germline, CDR1 is SQVTM and CDR2 ANQGSEA. The CDR3 sequence is CSVINGDPGANVLTF. In DNA, the CDR3 is TGCAGCGTCATTAACGGGGACCCTGGGGCCAACGTCCTGACTTTC.

The chain recombines TRBV30 with TRBJ1-1; D possibly corresponds to TRBD1 (5 bases). Germline assignment: CDR1 GTSNPN and CDR2 SVGIG (reference sequence). The CDR3 runs 17 residues. V lost 2 bases to trimming and J lost 3 bases, with 22 bases between them. DNA for the CDR3: TGTGCCTGGAGTCCACCTGTCCTACGGACACCCTACACTGAAGCTTTCTTT. Its translation is CAWSPPVLRTPYTEAFF.

CDR3 in amino acids: CASKRSGRGDTQYF. The CDR3 DNA follows: TGTGCCAGCAAGAGGAGCGGGAGAGGGGATACGCAGTATTTT. V usage is TRBV13 and J usage is TRBJ2-3; 8 nucleotides align to TRBD2. Germline CDR1 PRHDT, CDR2 FYEKMQ (reference sequence). The V and J ends lost 7 bases and 6 bases, in that order; junction bases with no gene match: 9. The CDR3 totals 14 residues. Supplemented by reference TRBV13 and TRBJ2-3, the full variable domain reads AAGVIQSPRHLIKEKRETATLKCYPIPRHDTVYWYQQGPGQDPQFLISFYEKMQSDKGSIPDRFSAQQFSDYHSELNMSSLELGDSALYFCASKRSGRGDTQYFGPGTRLTVL.

The genes are TRBV7-8 and TRBJ2-4; 14 bases fit TRBD2. The germline CDR1 and CDR2 sequences are SGHVS and FQNEAQ. This CDR3 has 18 residues. The ends lost 5 bases at V and 1 base at J; junction bases unmatched: 7. CDR3 DNA sequence: TGTGCCAGCAGCCAGGGACTAGCGGGAGAGGCGGCCAAAAACATTCAGTACTTC. Translation gives CASSQGLAGEAAKNIQYF.

The chain carries TRBV27 and TRBJ1-5, with D maybe TRBD1 (5 bases). The CDR3 spans 15 residues. Germline lookup yields CDR1 MNHEY and CDR2 SMNVEV (reference sequence). Trimming stripped 5 bases from V and 5 bases from J, with 16 bases between. CDR3 residues: CASSPTGTLDQPQHF. The DNA of the CDR3 is TGTGCCAGCAGTCCTACCGGGACTTTGGATCAGCCCCAGCATTTT.

This rearrangement joins TRBV30 to TRBJ2-1, with D tentatively TRBD2 (7 bases). Trimming stripped 8 bases from V and 2 bases from J, with 22 bases between. The germline V gene has CDR1 GTSNPN and CDR2 SVGIG (reference sequence). CDR3 length: 16 residues. The CDR3 here is CAQGGASGVAYNEQFF. The CDR3 DNA sequence: TGTGCCCAAGGGGGGGCTAGCGGAGTTGCCTACAATGAGCAGTTCTTC.